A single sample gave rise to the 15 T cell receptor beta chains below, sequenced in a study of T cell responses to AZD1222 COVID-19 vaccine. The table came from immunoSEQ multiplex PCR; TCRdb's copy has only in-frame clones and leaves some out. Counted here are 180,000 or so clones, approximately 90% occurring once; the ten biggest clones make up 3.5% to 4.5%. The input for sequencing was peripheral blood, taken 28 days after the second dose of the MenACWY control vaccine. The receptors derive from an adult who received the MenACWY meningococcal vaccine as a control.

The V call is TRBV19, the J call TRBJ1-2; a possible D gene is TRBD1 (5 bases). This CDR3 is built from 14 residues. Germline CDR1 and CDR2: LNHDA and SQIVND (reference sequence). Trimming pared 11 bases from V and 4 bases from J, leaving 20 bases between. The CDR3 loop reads CADELGAQTYGYTF. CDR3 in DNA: TGTGCCGATGAACTAGGGGCTCAGACCTATGGCTACACCTTC.

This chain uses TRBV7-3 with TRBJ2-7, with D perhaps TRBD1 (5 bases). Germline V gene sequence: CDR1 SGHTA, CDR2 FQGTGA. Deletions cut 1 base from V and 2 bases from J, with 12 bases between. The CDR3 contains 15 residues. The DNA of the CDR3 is TGTGCCAGCAGCTTAAGTGGAATAGGGGCCTACGAGCAGTACTTC. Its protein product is CASSLSGIGAYEQYF.

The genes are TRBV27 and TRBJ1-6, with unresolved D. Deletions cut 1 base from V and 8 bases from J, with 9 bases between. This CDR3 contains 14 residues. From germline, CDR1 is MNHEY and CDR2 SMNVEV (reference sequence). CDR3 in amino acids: CASSLYRADSPLHF. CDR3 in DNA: TGTGCCAGCAGTTTATATCGGGCCGATTCACCCCTCCACTTT.

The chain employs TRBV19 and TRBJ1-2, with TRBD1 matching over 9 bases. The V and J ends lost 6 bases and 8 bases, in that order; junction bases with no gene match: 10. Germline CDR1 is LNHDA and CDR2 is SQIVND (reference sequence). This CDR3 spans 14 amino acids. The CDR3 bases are TGTGCCAGTAGACCGGGACAGGGTTTGAGGGGCTACACCTTC. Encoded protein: CASRPGQGLRGYTF.

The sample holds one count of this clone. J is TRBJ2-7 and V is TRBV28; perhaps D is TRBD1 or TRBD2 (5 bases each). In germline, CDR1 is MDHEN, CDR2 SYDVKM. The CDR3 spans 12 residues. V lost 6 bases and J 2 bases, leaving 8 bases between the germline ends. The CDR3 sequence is CASSGAPYEQYF. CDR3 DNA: TGTGCCAGCAGCGGGGCTCCCTACGAGCAGTACTTC.

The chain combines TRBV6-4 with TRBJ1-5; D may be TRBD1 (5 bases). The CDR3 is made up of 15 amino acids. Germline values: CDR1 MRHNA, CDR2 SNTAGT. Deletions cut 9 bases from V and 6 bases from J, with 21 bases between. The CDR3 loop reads CASLEGRDERQPQHF. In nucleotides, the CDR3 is TGTGCCAGTCTTGAGGGGAGGGATGAGCGTCAGCCCCAGCATTTT.

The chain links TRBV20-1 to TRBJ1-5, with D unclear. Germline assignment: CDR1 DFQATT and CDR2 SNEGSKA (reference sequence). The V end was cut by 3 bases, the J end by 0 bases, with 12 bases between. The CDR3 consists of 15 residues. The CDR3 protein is CSASSSIHSNQPQHF. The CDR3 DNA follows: TGCAGTGCTAGTTCCAGCATCCATAGCAATCAGCCCCAGCATTTT.

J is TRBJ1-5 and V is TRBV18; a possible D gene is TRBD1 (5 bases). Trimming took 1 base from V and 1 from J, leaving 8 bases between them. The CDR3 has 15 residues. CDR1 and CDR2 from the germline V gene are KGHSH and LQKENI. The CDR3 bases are TGTGCCAGCTCACCACTTGGGGCGAGCAATCAGCCCCAGCATTTT. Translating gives CASSPLGASNQPQHF.

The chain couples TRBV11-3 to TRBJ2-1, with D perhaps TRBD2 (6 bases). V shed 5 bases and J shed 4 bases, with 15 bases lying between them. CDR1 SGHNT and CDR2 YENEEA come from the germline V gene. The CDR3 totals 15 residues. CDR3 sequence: CASSPRDGLYNEQFF. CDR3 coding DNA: TGTGCCAGCAGCCCACGGGACGGACTATACAATGAGCAGTTCTTC.

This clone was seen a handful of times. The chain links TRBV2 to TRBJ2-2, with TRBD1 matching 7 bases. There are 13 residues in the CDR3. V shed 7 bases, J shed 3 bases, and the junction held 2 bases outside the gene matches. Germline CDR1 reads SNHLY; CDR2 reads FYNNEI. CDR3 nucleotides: TGTGCCAGCAACAGGGGTGACACCGGGGAGCTGTTTTTT. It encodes CASNRGDTGELFF.

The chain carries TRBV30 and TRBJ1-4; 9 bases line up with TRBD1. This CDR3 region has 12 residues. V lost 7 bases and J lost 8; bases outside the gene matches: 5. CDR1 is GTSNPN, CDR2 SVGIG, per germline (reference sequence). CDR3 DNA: TGTGCCTCGGGACAGGGTTGGGAAAAACTGTTTTTT. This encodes CASGQGWEKLFF.

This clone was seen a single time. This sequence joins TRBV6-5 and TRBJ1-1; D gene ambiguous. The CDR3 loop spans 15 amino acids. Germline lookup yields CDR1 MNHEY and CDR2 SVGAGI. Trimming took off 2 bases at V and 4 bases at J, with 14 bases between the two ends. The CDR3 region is CASSYNRLGSTEAFF. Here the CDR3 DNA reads TGTGCCAGCAGTTACAATCGGCTAGGCAGCACTGAAGCTTTCTTT.

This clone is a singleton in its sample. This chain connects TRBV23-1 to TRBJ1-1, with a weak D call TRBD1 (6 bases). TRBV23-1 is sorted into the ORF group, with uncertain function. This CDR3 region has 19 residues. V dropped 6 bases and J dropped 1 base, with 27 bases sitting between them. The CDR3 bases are TGCGCCAGCAGCCGGGTATCTACAGGGAATCCTCCTCAGAACACTGAAGCTTTCTTT. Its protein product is CASSRVSTGNPPQNTEAFF.

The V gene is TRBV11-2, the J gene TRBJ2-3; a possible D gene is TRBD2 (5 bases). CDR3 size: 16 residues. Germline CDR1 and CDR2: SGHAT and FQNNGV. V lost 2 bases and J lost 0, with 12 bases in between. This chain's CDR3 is CASSLLAGSSTDTQYF. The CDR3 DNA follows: TGTGCCAGCAGCTTACTAGCCGGGTCTAGCACAGATACGCAGTATTTT.

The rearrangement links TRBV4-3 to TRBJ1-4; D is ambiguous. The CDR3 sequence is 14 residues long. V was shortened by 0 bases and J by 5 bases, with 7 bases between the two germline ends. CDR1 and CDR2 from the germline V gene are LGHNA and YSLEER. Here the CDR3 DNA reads TGCGCCAGCAGCCAAGAGGACGGGAATGAAAAACTGTTTTTT. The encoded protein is CASSQEDGNEKLFF.